What follows describes a single T cell receptor beta chain. Authors' data handling: Estimation of nucleated cell counts was performed using reference gene primer amplification. Profiling relied on immunoSEQ multiplex PCR, and the TCRdb table lists in-frame clones only, not all of them. V, J and clone size are those of that table, while D and trimming were read from the DNA. The repertoire includes under 150,000 clones, 75% to 90% of them detected once, and about 7.3% sits in the top ten. J was trimmed by 0 bases and V by 9 bases; bases with no gene match: 7. This CDR3 contains 15 residues. CDR1 and CDR2 (germline): MNHEY, SVGAGI. The data belong to a study of blood T cell repertoires in COVID-19. On the study more broadly: Material from acute and convalescent COVID-19 was sourced from the United States, Italy and Spain. Sources were T cells, B-cell-depleted T cells, or PBMCs; the material itself was cDNA or gDNA.

J is TRBJ1-4 and V is TRBV6-5; 7 bases are shared with TRBD1. The specimen sequenced was peripheral blood. The TCR sequence derives from a woman in her forties with acute or convalescent COVID-19. The CDR3 is CASFRGQATNEKLFF. DNA of the CDR3: TGTGCCAGTTTTAGGGGGCAAGCAACTAATGAAAAACTGTTTTTT.